Each of the 20 T cell receptor beta chains below was sequenced from the same sample in a study of T cell repertoires in cytomegalovirus infection. TCRdb reprocessed the reads with MiXCR, giving one entry per CDR3 protein. The sample carries around 630,000 distinct CDR3 sequences, roughly 24% recorded once. The source material was CD8+ T cells from PBMCs. The receptors originated from a human donor in good health (CMV status not recorded). Some clones in this sample may be carry-over from other donors' samples.

This clonotype was detected only once. V is TRBV29-1 and J is TRBJ1-3, with D possibly being TRBD1 (5 bases). Trimming pared 1 base from V and 2 bases from J, leaving 9 bases between. CDR3 size: 14 residues. Germline V gene sequence: CDR1 SQVTM, CDR2 ANQGSEA. This CDR3 reads CSVEGQGPGNTIYF. Here the CDR3 DNA reads TGCAGCGTTGAAGGGCAGGGCCCTGGAAACACCATATATTTT.

In its sample, this clonotype was seen many times. The gene calls are TRBV7-9 and TRBJ2-1; the match to TRBD2 covers 9 bases. Per germline, CDR1 SEHNR and CDR2 FQNEAQ (reference sequence). Trimming at V came to 4 bases and at J to 4 bases, leaving 14 bases not matched to a gene. The CDR3 runs to 18 residues. Here the CDR3 reads CASSSLSGGPKAYNEQFF. The DNA for the CDR3 is TGTGCCAGCAGCTCACTCAGCGGGGGGCCCAAAGCTTACAATGAGCAGTTCTTC.

The table lists this clonotype with a few counts. This chain joins TRBV19 and TRBJ1-5; the D gene is possibly TRBD1 (6 bases). Germline V gene sequence: CDR1 LNHDA, CDR2 SQIVND (reference sequence). CDR3 length: 11 amino acids. Trimming took 7 bases from V and 9 from J, leaving 10 bases between them. CDR3: CASTQGGPQHF. The CDR3 DNA is TGTGCCAGTACCCAAGGGGGGCCCCAGCATTTT.

This clonotype appeared a few times. The J gene is TRBJ2-1, the V gene TRBV10-3; D unresolved. CDR3 size: 15 residues. Germline V gene lookup returns CDR1 ENHRY and CDR2 SYGVKD. The V and J ends lost 4 bases and 7 bases respectively, with 17 bases between them. The CDR3, as DNA: TGTGCCATCAGTGTGAAAAACCCGGCCGCGAATGAGCAGTTCTTC. Amino acids: CAISVKNPAANEQFF.

This rearrangement joins TRBV27 to TRBJ2-2, with D unresolved. This CDR3 is 16 amino acids long. Trimming stripped 1 base from V and 0 bases from J, with 9 bases between. Germline CDR1 and CDR2: MNHEY and SMNVEV (reference sequence). The CDR3 sequence: CASSLLSYTNTGELFF. In nucleotides, the CDR3 is TGTGCCAGCAGTTTATTGTCCTACACGAACACCGGGGAGCTGTTTTTT.

The chain links TRBV5-1 to TRBJ2-5; maybe TRBD1 (6 bases). Per germline, CDR1 SGHRS and CDR2 YFSETQ. This CDR3 has 16 residues. Trimming cost V 5 bases and J 5 bases, with 22 bases left between them. The CDR3 DNA sequence: TGCGCCAGCAGAGGACGGGACACCCCGTTGAAGGAGACCCAGTACTTC. Translation gives CASRGRDTPLKETQYF. The full variable domain, in which reference TRBV5-1 and TRBJ2-5 provide the parts outside the CDR3, is KAGVTQTPRYLIKTRGQQVTLSCSPISGHRSVSWYQQTPGQGLQFLFEYFSETQRNKGNFPGRFSGRQFSNSRSEMNVSTLELGDSALYLCASRGRDTPLKETQYFGPGTRLLVL.

This clonotype was counted many times. V gene TRBV27 combines with J gene TRBJ2-2; 9 positions agree with TRBD1. The CDR3 runs to 15 residues. Germline V lookup: CDR1 MNHEY, CDR2 SMNVEV (reference sequence). V lost 8 bases to trimming and J lost 2 bases; unmatched junction nucleotides: 6. CDR3 sequence (DNA): TGTGCCAGCGTTGTCACAGGGGGCAACACCGGGGAGCTGTTTTTT. Translated: CASVVTGGNTGELFF.

The chain recombines TRBV13 with TRBJ2-7, with 7 bases lining up with TRBD1. V lost 4 bases to trimming and J lost 8 bases; unmatched junction nucleotides: 8. The germline V gene has CDR1 PRHDT and CDR2 FYEKMQ (reference sequence). CDR3 length equals 13 residues. In DNA, the CDR3 is TGTGCCAGCAGCTCTACAGGGGAGAATCAGCAGTACGTC. Its translation is CASSSTGENQQYV.

The chain links TRBV5-6 to TRBJ2-5; TRBD1 matches 9 bases. Trimming cost V 3 bases and J 7 bases; bases outside gene matches: 7. CDR3 length: 14 amino acids. CDR1 is SGHDT, CDR2 YYEEEE, per germline. The CDR3 loop reads CASSWGTGLGTQYF. The CDR3 coding sequence is TGTGCCAGCAGCTGGGGGACAGGGTTGGGGACCCAGTACTTC.

This clonotype has more than one count but fewer than ten. This chain links TRBV28 with TRBJ2-1, with a weak D call TRBD1 (6 bases). Trimming removed 4 bases at V and 2 bases at J, with 12 bases between. This CDR3 contains 15 residues. Germline V gene sequence: CDR1 MDHEN, CDR2 SYDVKM. The DNA for the CDR3 is TGTGCCAGCAGTTACAGGGTTGGCCCCTACAATGAGCAGTTCTTC. This sequence encodes CASSYRVGPYNEQFF.

The sample holds a few counts of this clonotype. J is TRBJ2-1 and V is TRBV7-9, with no clear D. Deletions cut 5 bases from V and 7 bases from J, with 18 bases between. This CDR3 has 15 amino acids. Germline loops: CDR1 SEHNR, CDR2 FQNEAQ (reference sequence). The CDR3 region is CASSPEALKRNEQFF. DNA for the CDR3: TGTGCCAGCAGCCCAGAAGCCCTTAAGAGGAATGAGCAGTTCTTC. Full variable domain (outside the CDR3, taken from reference TRBV7-9 and TRBJ2-1): DTGVSQNPRHKITKRGQNVTFRCDPISEHNRLYWYRQTLGQGPEFLTYFQNEAQLEKSRLLSDRFSAERPKGSFSTLEIQRTEQGDSAMYLCASSPEALKRNEQFFGPGTRLTVL.

The V gene is TRBV20-1, the J gene TRBJ2-2; TRBD2 aligns across 9 bases. This CDR3 spans 15 amino acids. V lost 0 bases, J lost 4 bases, and 3 bases stayed unmatched. Germline V gene data show CDR1 as DFQATT and CDR2 as SNEGSKA (reference sequence). CDR3 sequence: CSARDGGGATGELFF. DNA for the CDR3: TGCAGTGCTAGAGATGGCGGGGGGGCCACCGGGGAGCTGTTTTTT.

This clonotype was detected only a few times. The chain's CDR3 is CASSSTTHTWAVKHEQYV. The CDR3 DNA sequence: TGTGCCAGCAGTTCAACCACCCATACATGGGCCGTGAAACACGAGCAGTACGTC. This rearrangement joins TRBV27 to TRBJ2-7, with unresolved D. Germline lookup yields CDR1 MNHEY and CDR2 SMNVEV (reference sequence). The germline V and J ends were trimmed by 4 bases and 5 bases, with 27 bases remaining between them. This CDR3 comprises 18 residues.

This clonotype was seen a few times. The DNA for the CDR3 is TGTGCCAGCAGTTTATTTTCAGGGGGAAGCGGTCAGCCCCAGCATTTT. Its protein is CASSLFSGGSGQPQHF. The chain uses TRBV27 and TRBJ1-5; 7 positions agree with TRBD1. Germline V gene lookup returns CDR1 MNHEY and CDR2 SMNVEV (reference sequence). The ends lost 1 base at V and 6 bases at J; junction bases unmatched: 9. There are 16 residues in the CDR3.

On this clonotype: With a much larger clone just one base away, this may be a read error. V usage is TRBV7-2 and J usage is TRBJ2-3; a possible D gene is TRBD1 (6 bases). CDR1 is SGHTA and CDR2 is FQGNSA in the germline V gene. V was trimmed by 0 bases and J by 4 bases, leaving 11 bases between them. The CDR3 spans 15 residues. CDR3 DNA sequence: TGTGCCAGCAGCTTAGCGCACAGGGCCGCAGATACGCAGTATTTT. Its translation: CASSLAHRAADTQYF.

The V gene is TRBV9, the J gene TRBJ2-2; 8 bases map to TRBD2. CDR3 length: 16 amino acids. The trim removed 1 base at V and 6 bases at J, leaving 8 bases unmatched. The V gene's germline CDR1 is SGDLS and CDR2 YYNGEE. CDR3 region: CASSVKSRGGPGELFF. The DNA for the CDR3 is TGTGCCAGCAGCGTAAAGAGCCGGGGGGGCCCCGGGGAGCTGTTTTTT.

This clonotype was seen many times. This chain uses TRBV7-6 with TRBJ2-6; no clear D. V was trimmed by 2 bases and J by 0 bases, leaving 8 bases between them. Germline V gene data show CDR1 as SGHVS and CDR2 as FNYEAQ. CDR3 size: 16 residues. This CDR3 is CASSLLAVSGANVLTF. DNA of the CDR3: TGTGCCAGCAGCTTACTTGCGGTCTCTGGGGCCAACGTCCTGACTTTC.

This clonotype was observed many times. The chain employs TRBV7-6 and TRBJ2-2, with TRBD2 identical over 8 bases. The CDR3 loop spans 16 amino acids. From germline, CDR1 is SGHVS and CDR2 FNYEAQ. With V trimmed by 3 bases and J by 4 bases, 7 bases remained unmatched. CDR3 residues: CASSLDGGAGTGELFF. In DNA, the CDR3 is TGTGCCAGCAGCTTGGACGGGGGGGCGGGCACCGGGGAGCTGTTTTTT.

This clonotype has ten or more counts. This sequence joins TRBV28 and TRBJ2-5; TRBD1 agrees at 9 bases. Trimming cost V 8 bases and J 5 bases; bases outside gene matches: 9. Germline V gene sequence: CDR1 MDHEN, CDR2 SYDVKM. The CDR3 is 14 amino acids. Here the CDR3 DNA reads TGTGCCAGCGGATGGGACAGGGCTTTGGAGACCCAGTACTTC. This encodes CASGWDRALETQYF.

This clonotype was detected many times. The chain combines TRBV7-2 with TRBJ1-1; D not certain. Per the germline V gene, CDR1 is SGHTA and CDR2 is FQGNSA. Trimming left V 7 bases short and J 11 bases short, with 17 bases between. The CDR3 extends over 12 amino acids. The CDR3 loop is CASTSTGGRAFF. For the CDR3, the DNA is TGTGCCAGCACCTCGACTGGCGGTCGGGCTTTCTTT. The full variable domain, its missing parts supplied by reference TRBV7-2 and TRBJ1-1, is GAGVSQSPSNKVTEKGKDVELRCDPISGHTALYWYRQSLGQGLEFLIYFQGNSAPDKSGLPSDRFSAERTGGSVSTLTIQRTQQEDSAVYLCASTSTGGRAFFGQGTRLTVV.